Following are 24 T cell receptor beta chains from one sample sequenced in a study of T cell responses to AZD1222 COVID-19 vaccine (dated by TCRdb to the early 2020s). The sample's time point label, in plain terms: baseline before first vaccination. Library preparation employed the immunoSEQ multiplex PCR assay. Sourced from immuneACCESS, this table was stored by TCRdb with only in-frame sequences that have V and J called. A share of the clones is absent; for the studies checked, an unresolved V gene accounts for under half, and the remainder has no known explanation. This sample comprises 150,000 to 200,000 clones, approximately 92% of them detected only once. Together, the top ten hold 8.5% to 12% of the sample. This material consisted of peripheral blood, taken on day 0 of AZD1222 vaccination. The receptors here all came from an adult in good health.

J is TRBJ2-3 and V is TRBV5-1; 8 positions agree with TRBD1. V dropped 0 bases and J dropped 1; count of bases not matched to a gene: 1. CDR3 size: 15 residues. Germline CDR1 SGHRS, CDR2 YFSETQ. The CDR3 sequence is CASSLEGQGTDTQYF. The DNA of the CDR3 is TGCGCCAGCAGCTTGGAGGGACAGGGCACAGATACGCAGTATTTT.

The CDR3 loop is CASTRGTSTQYF. The DNA for the CDR3 is TGTGCCAGCACCAGGGGGACATCTACGCAGTATTTT. The chain combines TRBV12-3 or TRBV12-4 with TRBJ2-3; 7 bases fit TRBD1. The junction had 6 bases not matched to a gene; V was cut back by 7 bases and J by 8 bases. The CDR3 spans 12 residues.

V and J are TRBV15 and TRBJ1-5, with unresolved D. V gave up 7 bases and J gave up 6 bases, with 10 bases separating them. Germline CDR1 LNHNV, CDR2 YYDKDF (reference sequence). The CDR3 spans 12 residues. This CDR3 reads CATTEGSQPQHF. The CDR3 region has the DNA TGTGCCACCACCGAGGGTAGTCAGCCCCAGCATTTT.

V and J are TRBV11-2 and TRBJ1-4; TRBD1 is a possible D gene (6 bases). V was pared by 4 bases and J by 10 bases, with 16 bases between. Germline CDR1 is SGHAT and CDR2 is FQNNGV. This CDR3 has 14 amino acids. The CDR3 loop reads CASSSQGSDGKLFF. DNA of the CDR3: TGTGCCAGCAGCTCACAGGGCTCCGACGGAAAACTGTTTTTT.

The V call is TRBV19, the J call TRBJ1-1; D remains unclear. CDR1 is LNHDA and CDR2 is SQIVND in the germline V gene (reference sequence). With 3 bases removed from V and 4 bases from J, the gap between germline ends came to 9 bases. This CDR3 has 13 amino acids. In DNA form, the CDR3 reads TGTGCCAGTAGTATTCAGCAGGTCACTGAAGCTTTCTTT. Protein product: CASSIQQVTEAFF.

In nucleotides, the CDR3 is TGCGCCAGCAGCTTAAATGCTCCCGAATTCACAGATCTCCACTTT. Translated, it gives CASSLNAPEFTDLHF. The chain employs TRBV5-1 and TRBJ1-6; D call uncertain. Trimming pared 2 bases from V and 16 bases from J, leaving 22 bases between. The CDR3 loop spans 15 amino acids. The germline V gene encodes CDR1 SGHRS and CDR2 YFSETQ.

With regard to this clone: The germline gene is not matched at one end of the junction; a read error may be the cause. The chain joins TRBV19 to TRBJ1-2; D ambiguous. The CDR3 consists of 12 residues. Looked up from germline, CDR1 is LNHDA and CDR2 is SQIVND (reference sequence). DNA for the CDR3: TGCGGGGAGCACAGAGTGTGCTATGGCTACACCTTC. Protein: CGEHRVCYGYTF.

This clone occurred once. This chain uses TRBV28 with TRBJ1-2, with 9 bases aligning to TRBD1. V lost 7 bases, J lost 2 bases, and 5 bases stayed unmatched. The CDR3 length is 14 residues. Germline V lookup: CDR1 MDHEN, CDR2 SYDVKM. The CDR3 is CASTPGTGNYGYTF. CDR3 bases: TGTGCCAGCACTCCCGGGACAGGGAACTATGGCTACACCTTC.

CDR3 sequence (DNA): TGTGCCACCAGCGGTGGTACGGGAGATTCTTTTGAGACCCAGTACTTC. Amino acid sequence: CATSGGTGDSFETQYF. V usage is TRBV10-3 and J usage is TRBJ2-5; D might be TRBD2 (6 bases). CDR3 length: 16 amino acids. Germline CDR1 and CDR2: ENHRY and SYGVKD. Trimming shortened V by 10 bases and J by 5 bases, and 26 bases separated the two germline ends.

This sequence joins TRBV14 and TRBJ2-2, with D hard to call. Trimming stripped 2 bases from V and 5 bases from J, with 15 bases between. CDR3 length: 16 residues. Germline V gene data show CDR1 as SGHDN and CDR2 as FVKESK. CDR3 residues: CASSQFVVGKTGELFF. CDR3 DNA sequence: TGTGCCAGCAGCCAATTTGTTGTGGGGAAAACCGGGGAGCTGTTTTTT.

The chain carries TRBV4-1 and TRBJ1-5; 7 nucleotides match TRBD1. V was pared by 5 bases and J by 3 bases, with 10 bases of the junction left unmatched. CDR1 is MGHRA and CDR2 is YSYEKL in the germline V gene. This CDR3 is 16 amino acids long. The CDR3 bases are TGCGCCAGCAGCTTCTACGACAGGGTGTACAATCAGCCCCAGCATTTT. Protein product: CASSFYDRVYNQPQHF.

The V call is TRBV11-2, the J call TRBJ1-2; D ambiguous. Germline values: CDR1 SGHAT, CDR2 FQNNGV. The CDR3 length is 14 residues. V was clipped by 4 bases and J by 9 bases, with 18 bases between them. DNA for the CDR3: TGTGCCAGCAGCTCCTTTCCGATGTCGGAGAGCTACACCTTC. This gives the protein CASSSFPMSESYTF.

The gene calls are TRBV10-1 and TRBJ2-2; 9 nucleotides agree with TRBD1. From germline, CDR1 is WNHNN and CDR2 SYGVQD (reference sequence). Germline trimming cut 7 bases from V and 3 bases from J; bases unmatched to any gene: 6. The CDR3 runs 15 residues. The CDR3 DNA reads as TGCGCCAGCAAGAAGGACAGGGGATACACCGGGGAGCTGTTTTTT. Translation: CASKKDRGYTGELFF.

This chain links TRBV5-1 with TRBJ2-3; 8 positions agree with TRBD2. The CDR3 covers 17 residues. The junction had 11 bases not matched to a gene; V was cut back by 4 bases and J by 1 base. The germline CDR1 and CDR2 sequences are SGHRS and YFSETQ. The CDR3 nucleotides read TGCGCCAGCAGCAGAGGCGGGGGGAGCTGGGGCACAGATACGCAGTATTTT. As protein: CASSRGGGSWGTDTQYF.

This clone was seen only once. The V and J genes are TRBV19 and TRBJ2-1; D possibly corresponds to TRBD1 (5 bases). Germline values: CDR1 LNHDA, CDR2 SQIVND (reference sequence). The CDR3 length is 14 residues. The V end lost 10 bases, the J end lost 4 bases, and 17 bases lay between the germline ends. The CDR3 DNA reads as TGTGCCACCCAACTCGCAGGGCCATACAATGAGCAGTTCTTC. Translation: CATQLAGPYNEQFF.

DNA of the CDR3: TGCGCCAGCAGCAGAGGGGACAGGTGGAACGAGCAGTACGTC. Amino acid sequence: CASSRGDRWNEQYV. J is TRBJ2-7 and V is TRBV4-3; 8 bases map to TRBD1. There are 14 residues in the CDR3. Germline CDR1 reads LGHNA; CDR2 reads YSLEER. Trimming removed 5 bases from V and 5 bases from J; junction bases left unmatched: 8.

In nucleotides, the CDR3 is TGTGCCAGCAGCAGTCACACGCGGTCCTACGAGCAGTACGTC. Translation gives CASSSHTRSYEQYV. The V and J genes are TRBV28 and TRBJ2-7; no clear D gene. V was shortened by 6 bases and J by 1 base, with 13 bases between the two germline ends. This CDR3 contains 14 residues. Germline V gene data show CDR1 as MDHEN and CDR2 as SYDVKM.

The J gene is TRBJ2-2, the V gene TRBV19; 7 nucleotides line up with TRBD1. V gave up 2 bases and J gave up 0 bases; unmatched junction bases: 6. The germline CDR1 and CDR2 sequences are LNHDA and SQIVND (reference sequence). The CDR3 is made up of 17 amino acids. CDR3 amino acids: CASSISKGAANTGELFF. For the CDR3, the DNA is TGTGCCAGTAGTATATCAAAGGGGGCCGCGAACACCGGGGAGCTGTTTTTT.

CDR3 DNA sequence: TGTGCCAGCAACAACCGGGGAAAGCCCCTCCACTTT. This translates into CASNNRGKPLHF. The V call is TRBV27, the J call TRBJ1-6, with no clear D. Germline CDR1 MNHEY, CDR2 SMNVEV (reference sequence). With 7 bases removed from V and 13 bases from J, the gap between germline ends came to 14 bases. The CDR3 covers 12 residues.

The rearrangement uses TRBV19 and TRBJ1-5; the D is unclear. CDR3 size: 16 residues. Germline CDR1 reads LNHDA; CDR2 reads SQIVND (reference sequence). The V end was cut by 3 bases, the J end by 0 bases, with 12 bases between. CDR3 coding DNA: TGTGCCAGTAGTATTGTCAGTGAATATAGCAATCAGCCCCAGCATTTT. Its protein product is CASSIVSEYSNQPQHF.

This clone was recorded once. The chain links TRBV5-1 to TRBJ1-4, with 7 bases that match TRBD1. Germline lookup yields CDR1 SGHRS and CDR2 YFSETQ. V was pared by 3 bases and J by 3 bases, with 5 bases of the junction left unmatched. The CDR3 is 15 residues long. CDR3 sequence reads: CASSSTGVANEKLFF. In nucleotides, the CDR3 is TGCGCCAGCAGCTCCACAGGGGTGGCTAATGAAAAACTGTTTTTT.

As DNA, the CDR3 is TGCAGTCCAGGGAAATGGGAAGGCTACACCTTC. Translated: CSPGKWEGYTF. The chain has TRBV20-1 and TRBJ1-2; D might be TRBD1 (5 bases). Trimming shortened V by 8 bases and J by 8 bases, and 15 bases separated the two germline ends. Germline assignment: CDR1 DFQATT and CDR2 SNEGSKA (reference sequence). This CDR3 is built from 11 residues.

This clone occurred a few times. This rearrangement joins TRBV11-2 to TRBJ1-2; D not certain. This CDR3 contains 12 residues. V was pared by 5 bases and J by 6 bases, with 10 bases between. Per germline, CDR1 SGHAT and CDR2 FQNNGV. Here the CDR3 DNA reads TGTGCCAGCAGCCCCGGAAAGGATGGCTACACCTTC. It translates to CASSPGKDGYTF.

The gene calls are TRBV6-1 and TRBJ2-2; TRBD2 aligns across 9 bases. CDR1 is MNHNS, CDR2 SASEGT, per germline. Trimming cost V 3 bases and J 6 bases; bases outside gene matches: 5. This CDR3 is 15 amino acids long. The CDR3 DNA reads as TGTGCCAGCAGTGAGGTAGCGGGAGCGGCCGGGGAGCTGTTTTTT. Protein: CASSEVAGAAGELFF.